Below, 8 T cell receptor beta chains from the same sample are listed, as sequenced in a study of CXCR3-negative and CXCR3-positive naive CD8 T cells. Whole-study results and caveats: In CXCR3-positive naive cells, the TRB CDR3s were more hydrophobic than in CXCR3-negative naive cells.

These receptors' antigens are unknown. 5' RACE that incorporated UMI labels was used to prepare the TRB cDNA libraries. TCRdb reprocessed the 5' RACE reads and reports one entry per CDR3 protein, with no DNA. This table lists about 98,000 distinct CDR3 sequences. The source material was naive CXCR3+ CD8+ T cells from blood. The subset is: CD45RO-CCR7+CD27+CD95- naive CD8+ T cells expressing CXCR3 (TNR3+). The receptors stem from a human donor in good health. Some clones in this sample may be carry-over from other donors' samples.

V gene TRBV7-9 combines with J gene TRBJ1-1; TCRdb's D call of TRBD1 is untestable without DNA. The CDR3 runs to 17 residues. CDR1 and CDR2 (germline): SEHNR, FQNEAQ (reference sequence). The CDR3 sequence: CASSLDPGQGVNTEAFF.

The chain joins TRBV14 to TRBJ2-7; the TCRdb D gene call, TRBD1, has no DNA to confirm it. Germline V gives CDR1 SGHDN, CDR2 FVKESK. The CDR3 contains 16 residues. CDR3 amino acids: CASSQGLRGFAYEQYF.

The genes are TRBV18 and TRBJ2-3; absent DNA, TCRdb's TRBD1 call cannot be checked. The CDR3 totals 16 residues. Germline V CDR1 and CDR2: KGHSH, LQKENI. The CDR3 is CASSPPGAGRRDTQYF.

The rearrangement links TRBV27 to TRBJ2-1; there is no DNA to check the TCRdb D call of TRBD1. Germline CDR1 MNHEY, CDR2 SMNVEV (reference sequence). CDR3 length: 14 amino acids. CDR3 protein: CASSSAGGENEQFF.

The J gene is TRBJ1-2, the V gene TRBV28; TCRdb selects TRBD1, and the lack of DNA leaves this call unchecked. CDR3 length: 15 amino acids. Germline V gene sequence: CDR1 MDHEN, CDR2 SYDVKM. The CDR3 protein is CASSPPSLANYGYTF.

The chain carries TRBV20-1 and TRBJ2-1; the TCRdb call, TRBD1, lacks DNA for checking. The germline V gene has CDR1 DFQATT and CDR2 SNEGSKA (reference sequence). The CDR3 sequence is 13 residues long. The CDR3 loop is CSARGGRDNEQFF.

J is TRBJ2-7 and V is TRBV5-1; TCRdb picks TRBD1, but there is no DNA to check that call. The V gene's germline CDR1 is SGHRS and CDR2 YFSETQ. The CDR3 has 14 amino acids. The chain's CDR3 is CASSLQGFQYEQYF.

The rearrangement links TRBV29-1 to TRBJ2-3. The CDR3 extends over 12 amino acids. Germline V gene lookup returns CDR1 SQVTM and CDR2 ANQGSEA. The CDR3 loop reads CSVEEITDTQYF.